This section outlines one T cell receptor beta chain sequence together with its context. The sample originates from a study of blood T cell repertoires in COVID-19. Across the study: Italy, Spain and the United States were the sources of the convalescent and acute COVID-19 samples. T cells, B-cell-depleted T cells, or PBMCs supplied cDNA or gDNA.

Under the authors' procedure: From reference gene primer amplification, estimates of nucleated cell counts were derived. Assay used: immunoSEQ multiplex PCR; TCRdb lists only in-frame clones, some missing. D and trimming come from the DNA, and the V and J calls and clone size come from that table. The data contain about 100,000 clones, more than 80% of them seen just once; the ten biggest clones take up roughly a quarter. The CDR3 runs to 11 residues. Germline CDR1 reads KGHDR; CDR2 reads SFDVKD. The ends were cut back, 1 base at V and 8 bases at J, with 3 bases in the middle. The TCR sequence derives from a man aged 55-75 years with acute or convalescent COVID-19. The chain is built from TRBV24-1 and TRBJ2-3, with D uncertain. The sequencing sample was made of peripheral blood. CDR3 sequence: CATSDFRTQYF. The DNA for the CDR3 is TGTGCCACCAGTGATTTTCGTACGCAGTATTTT.